The 27 T cell receptor beta chains listed next were all sequenced from one sample in a study of blood T cell repertoires in COVID-19 (dated by TCRdb to about 2020). The library relied on the immunoSEQ multiplex PCR assay. TCRdb obtained this table from immuneACCESS and retained in-frame rearrangements with V and J assigned. These tables miss some clones; where compared with another copy, unresolved V genes account for less than half of the shortfall, and the remainder is unexplained. The sample profile shows more than 75,000 clones; around 89% of them were found once. The ten largest clones represent less than 3.5% of the sample. The specimen sequenced was peripheral blood. These receptors all come from a man aged 50 or older with COVID-19, enrolled during active disease.

The chain is built from TRBV7-8 and TRBJ2-2, with TRBD2 matching 7 bases. The V and J ends lost 1 base and 2 bases, in that order; junction bases with no gene match: 7. CDR3 size: 17 residues. Germline V lookup: CDR1 SGHVS, CDR2 FQNEAQ. This chain's CDR3 is CASSLELEGLNTGELFF. As DNA, the CDR3 is TGTGCCAGCAGCTTAGAACTTGAGGGACTAAACACCGGGGAGCTGTTTTTT.

CDR3 sequence (DNA): TGTGCCAGCAGCCCGCGGGGGGCCCGGGATACGCAGTATTTT. Protein sequence: CASSPRGARDTQYF. J is TRBJ2-3 and V is TRBV11-3, with TRBD2 matching over 8 bases. The germline gives CDR1 SGHNT, CDR2 YENEEA. The CDR3 sequence is 14 residues long. The V gene end was trimmed by 5 bases and the J gene end by 6 bases; junction bases not matched to a gene: 7. The variable domain in full, with the rest retrieved from reference TRBV11-3 and TRBJ2-3, is EAGVVQSPRYKIIEKKQPVAFWCNPISGHNTLYWYLQNLGQGPELLIRYENEEAVDDSQLPKDRFSAERLKGVDSTLKIQPAELGDSAVYLCASSPRGARDTQYFGPGTRLTVL.

V usage is TRBV2 and J usage is TRBJ1-6; D is unclear. The CDR3 runs 14 residues. Per germline, CDR1 SNHLY and CDR2 FYNNEI. The V end lost 6 bases, the J end lost 9 bases, and 15 bases lay between the germline ends. CDR3 coding DNA: TGTGCCAGCAGCGCCGGGAGAAGTGGTTCACCCCTCCACTTT. This gives the protein CASSAGRSGSPLHF.

V gene TRBV28 combines with J gene TRBJ1-5; D uncertain. Germline V lookup: CDR1 MDHEN, CDR2 SYDVKM. The V gene lost 5 bases and the J gene lost 5 bases, with 16 bases spanning the gap. The CDR3 is made up of 15 amino acids. CDR3 nucleotides: TGTGCCAGCAGTCATATCAGGACTAGTGATCAGCCCCAGCATTTT. Its translation is CASSHIRTSDQPQHF.

This sequence joins TRBV27 and TRBJ2-3; D gene ambiguous. V was pared by 2 bases and J by 5 bases, with 8 bases between. The germline CDR1 and CDR2 sequences are MNHEY and SMNVEV (reference sequence). The CDR3 totals 13 residues. The CDR3 loop is CASSLISGDTQYF. The CDR3, as DNA: TGTGCCAGCAGTTTAATATCAGGAGATACGCAGTATTTT.

The J gene is TRBJ2-7, the V gene TRBV18; 8 bases map to TRBD1. The germline V gene has CDR1 KGHSH and CDR2 LQKENI. The ends lost 2 bases at V and 3 bases at J; junction bases unmatched: 0. The CDR3 is 13 amino acids. The chain's CDR3 is CASSPGTGYEQYF. The CDR3 nucleotides read TGTGCCAGCTCACCAGGGACAGGCTACGAGCAGTACTTC.

V and J are TRBV5-1 and TRBJ2-2, with 8 bases matching TRBD1. The CDR3 runs 15 residues. Germline CDR1 is SGHRS and CDR2 is YFSETQ. V trimming: 7 bases; J trimming: 4 bases; junction bases outside the gene matches: 9. CDR3 protein: CASFLDRGSTGELFF. The CDR3 DNA sequence: TGCGCCAGCTTTTTAGACAGGGGAAGCACCGGGGAGCTGTTTTTT. Full variable domain (missing parts from reference TRBV5-1 and TRBJ2-2): KAGVTQTPRYLIKTRGQQVTLSCSPISGHRSVSWYQQTPGQGLQFLFEYFSETQRNKGNFPGRFSGRQFSNSRSEMNVSTLELGDSALYLCASFLDRGSTGELFFGEGSRLTVL.

The V gene is TRBV28, the J gene TRBJ1-2; D gene unclear. Trimming shortened V by 3 bases and J by 5 bases, and 10 bases separated the two germline ends. The germline gives CDR1 MDHEN, CDR2 SYDVKM. This CDR3 is 13 amino acids long. The CDR3 nucleotides read TGTGCCAGCAGTTTGGGCCAGTCTTATGGCTACACCTTC. Translated, it gives CASSLGQSYGYTF.

The rearrangement uses TRBV2 and TRBJ2-7, with 8 bases identical to TRBD1. There are 12 residues in the CDR3. CDR1 is SNHLY, CDR2 FYNNEI, per germline. The CDR3 protein is CVTGDRTYEQYF. The DNA for the CDR3 is TGTGTCACGGGGGACAGGACCTACGAGCAGTACTTC.

This rearrangement joins TRBV6-5 to TRBJ2-1; the D gene is possibly TRBD1 (6 bases). CDR3 size: 13 residues. Germline CDR1 is MNHEY and CDR2 is SVGAGI. With 5 bases removed from V and 10 bases from J, the gap between germline ends came to 15 bases. The CDR3 DNA reads TGTGCCAGCAGTCCCGACAGGTTGGGAGAGCAGTTCTTC. Amino acid sequence: CASSPDRLGEQFF.

The V gene is TRBV30, the J gene TRBJ1-1; TRBD1 matches 7 bases. CDR3 length: 13 residues. Trimming at V came to 3 bases and at J to 4 bases, leaving 5 bases not matched to a gene. Germline CDR1 reads GTSNPN; CDR2 reads SVGIG (reference sequence). The CDR3 coding sequence is TGTGCCTGGAGCGCCGGGACAGTCACTGAAGCTTTCTTT. Residues: CAWSAGTVTEAFF. The whole variable domain, filled in from reference TRBV30 and TRBJ1-1, reads SQTIHQWPATLVQPVGSPLSLECTVEGTSNPNLYWYRQAAGRGLQLLFYSVGIGQISSEVPQNLSASRPQDRQFILSSKKLLLSDSGFYLCAWSAGTVTEAFFGQGTRLTVV.

V usage is TRBV11-2 and J usage is TRBJ2-7, with D possibly matching TRBD1 (6 bases). The CDR3 contains 14 residues. Germline assignment: CDR1 SGHAT and CDR2 FQNNGV. Trimming shortened V by 0 bases and J by 4 bases, and 10 bases separated the two germline ends. The CDR3 sequence: CASSLEWGPYEQYF. CDR3 coding DNA: TGTGCCAGCAGCTTAGAATGGGGGCCATACGAGCAGTACTTC.

This chain links TRBV6-6 with TRBJ1-6, with a weak D call TRBD1 (5 bases). The germline V and J ends were trimmed by 5 bases and 0 bases, with 17 bases remaining between them. The CDR3 contains 18 residues. Germline values: CDR1 MNHNY, CDR2 SVGAGI (reference sequence). CDR3 coding DNA: TGTGCCAGCAGTCCGGGGGGAGCCCACAGCTCCTATAATTCACCCCTCCACTTT. This translates into CASSPGGAHSSYNSPLHF.

The chain carries TRBV27 and TRBJ2-2; D unresolved. The V end lost 2 bases, the J end lost 6 bases, and 10 bases lay between the germline ends. The CDR3 loop spans 14 amino acids. Germline V CDR1 and CDR2: MNHEY, SMNVEV (reference sequence). The DNA of the CDR3 is TGTGCCAGCAGTTTAATGCGTCTCGCCGGGGAGCTGTTTTTT. This translates into CASSLMRLAGELFF.

The chain combines TRBV6-6 with TRBJ1-1, with a weak D call TRBD1 (5 bases). V dropped 5 bases and J dropped 1 base, with 20 bases sitting between them. Germline V gene sequence: CDR1 MNHNY, CDR2 SVGAGI (reference sequence). The CDR3 covers 17 residues. CDR3 DNA sequence: TGTGCCAGCAGTCACCGGGCCCTACCTAGGGGGAACACTGAAGCTTTCTTT. Amino acids: CASSHRALPRGNTEAFF.

The chain has TRBV6-5 and TRBJ2-7, with 7 bases fitting TRBD1. V shed 7 bases, J shed 0 bases, and the junction held 6 bases outside the gene matches. There are 14 residues in the CDR3. Germline loops: CDR1 MNHEY, CDR2 SVGAGI. This CDR3 is CASMWDSVSYEQYF. The CDR3 DNA reads as TGTGCCAGCATGTGGGACAGTGTCTCCTACGAGCAGTACTTC.

The chain has TRBV21-1 and TRBJ2-6; the table's D gene call, TRBD1, was not cross checked with the DNA. TRBV21-1 is flagged as a pseudogene. The CDR3 runs to 16 residues. CDR3 loop: CASSKAWQSGANVLTF. As DNA, the CDR3 is TGTGCCAGCAGCAAAGCGTGGCAATCTGGGGCCAACGTCCTGACTTTC.

J is TRBJ1-4 and V is TRBV27, with D perhaps matching TRBD1 (6 bases). The CDR3 is made up of 14 amino acids. Germline values: CDR1 MNHEY, CDR2 SMNVEV (reference sequence). Trimming shortened V by 2 bases and J by 7 bases, and 11 bases separated the two germline ends. In DNA form, the CDR3 reads TGTGCCAGCAGTTTAGGGGGACATCCTGAAAAACTGTTTTTT. Its protein product is CASSLGGHPEKLFF. Using reference TRBV27 and TRBJ1-4 for the parts outside the CDR3, the full variable domain is EAQVTQNPRYLITVTGKKLTVTCSQNMNHEYMSWYRQDPGLGLRQIYYSMNVEVTDKGDVPEGYKVSRKEKRNFPLILESPSPNQTSLYFCASSLGGHPEKLFFGSGTQLSVL.

V and J are TRBV11-2 and TRBJ2-1; the match to TRBD2 covers 9 bases. V was clipped by 4 bases and J by 3 bases; unmatched bases: 10. CDR1 is SGHAT and CDR2 is FQNNGV in the germline V gene. The CDR3 totals 17 residues. The CDR3: CASSSNRLADFYNEQFF. For the CDR3, the DNA is TGTGCCAGCAGCTCGAATAGACTAGCGGACTTCTACAATGAGCAGTTCTTC.

V usage is TRBV9 and J usage is TRBJ2-3; 10 nucleotides align to TRBD2. With V trimmed by 4 bases and J by 0 bases, 5 bases remained unmatched. The germline CDR1 and CDR2 sequences are SGDLS and YYNGEE. There are 16 residues in the CDR3. The CDR3 protein is CASSPQAGGSTDTQYF. The CDR3 DNA follows: TGTGCCAGCAGCCCACAAGCGGGGGGGAGCACAGATACGCAGTATTTT.

This chain links TRBV6-6 with TRBJ1-5, with 7 bases fitting TRBD1. J was trimmed by 7 bases and V by 6 bases; bases with no gene match: 6. CDR1 MNHNY and CDR2 SVGAGI come from the germline V gene (reference sequence). This CDR3 comprises 13 residues. CDR3 nucleotide sequence: TGTGCCAGCAGAAAACAGGGGAGACAGCCCCAGCATTTT. Protein product: CASRKQGRQPQHF.

This CDR3 is CASSPLWQGHEQYF. The CDR3 coding sequence is TGTGCCAGCAGCCCCCTCTGGCAGGGCCACGAGCAGTACTTC. The rearrangement uses TRBV9 and TRBJ2-7; a possible D gene is TRBD1 (5 bases). Deletions cut 4 bases from V and 5 bases from J, with 16 bases between. Germline V gene lookup returns CDR1 SGDLS and CDR2 YYNGEE. This CDR3 has 14 amino acids.

J is TRBJ2-1 and V is TRBV7-3, with D maybe TRBD2 (5 bases). V gave up 2 bases and J gave up 10 bases, with 9 bases separating them. Germline lookup yields CDR1 SGHTA and CDR2 FQGTGA. CDR3 length equals 12 residues. The CDR3 region is CASSLSSGEQFF. CDR3 in DNA: TGTGCCAGCAGCTTATCCTCGGGGGAGCAGTTCTTC.

This clone was recorded once. V is TRBV30 and J is TRBJ1-2, with D uncertain. Between the trimmed V and J ends, which lost 5 bases and 3 bases, there was a span of 7 bases. Germline assignment: CDR1 GTSNPN and CDR2 SVGIG (reference sequence). CDR3 length equals 11 residues. CDR3 amino acids: CAWGRDYGYTF. The CDR3 DNA sequence: TGTGCCTGGGGTCGTGACTATGGCTACACCTTC.

This chain uses TRBV6-5 with TRBJ2-7, with 9 positions matching TRBD1. The ends lost 2 bases at V and 5 bases at J; junction bases unmatched: 4. The germline gives CDR1 MNHEY, CDR2 SVGAGI. The CDR3 is 14 amino acids. CDR3 residues: CASSYQTGGHEQYF. The CDR3 DNA sequence: TGTGCCAGCAGTTACCAGACAGGGGGGCACGAGCAGTACTTC.

The rearrangement uses TRBV9 and TRBJ1-2; 11 nucleotides match TRBD1. Germline V gene data show CDR1 as SGDLS and CDR2 as YYNGEE. The CDR3 runs 13 residues. After removal of 3 bases from V and 6 bases from J, the junction contained 1 base not matched to a gene. CDR3 DNA sequence: TGTGCCAGCAGCGGGGGACAGGGGGATGGCTACACCTTC. This gives the protein CASSGGQGDGYTF.

The chain uses TRBV3-1 (or the pseudogene TRBV3-2) and TRBJ2-7, with TRBD1 identical over 7 bases. Germline trimming cut 4 bases from V and 3 bases from J; bases unmatched to any gene: 12. From germline, CDR1 is LGHDT and CDR2 YNNKEL (reference sequence). The CDR3 totals 16 residues. As DNA, the CDR3 is TGTGCCAGCAGCCCGAGAAAAGGGGGCCTTAACTACGAGCAGTACTTC. This encodes CASSPRKGGLNYEQYF.